Listed here is a single T cell receptor (beta chain). Its antigen is undetermined. Regarding time point: cycle 4 day 1 (C4D1), after 5 to 7 weeks of nivolumab. All trial patients relapsed after autologous stem cell transplantation. Using immunoSEQ multiplex PCR, the repertoire was profiled, and TCRdb retains in-frame clones only, with some absent. The sample consists of about 85,000 clones, about nine tenths of them appearing once. CDR1 is SGHVS, CDR2 FNYEAQ, per germline. The V gene lost 5 bases and the J gene lost 5 bases, with 15 bases spanning the gap. This CDR3 spans 14 amino acids. This sample is drawn from a study of PD-1 blockade in classical Hodgkin lymphoma. Study background: Treatment was intravenous nivolumab, 3 mg/kg every 2 weeks, until progression. General study findings and limits: Diversity similar to that of newly diagnosed patients was seen at baseline in complete responders. A reduction in baseline TCR diversity was reportedly seen in newly diagnosed patients relative to healthy donors.

The sample was peripheral blood mononuclear cells (PBMCs), taken before the fourth cycle of nivolumab. This rearrangement joins TRBV7-6 to TRBJ1-2, with D tentatively TRBD1 (5 bases). The TCR originated in a human donor with classical Hodgkin lymphoma. The CDR3 DNA reads TGTGCCAGCAGCCCCAGGGAGGGAGGGTATGGCTACACCTTC. It yields the protein CASSPREGGYGYTF.